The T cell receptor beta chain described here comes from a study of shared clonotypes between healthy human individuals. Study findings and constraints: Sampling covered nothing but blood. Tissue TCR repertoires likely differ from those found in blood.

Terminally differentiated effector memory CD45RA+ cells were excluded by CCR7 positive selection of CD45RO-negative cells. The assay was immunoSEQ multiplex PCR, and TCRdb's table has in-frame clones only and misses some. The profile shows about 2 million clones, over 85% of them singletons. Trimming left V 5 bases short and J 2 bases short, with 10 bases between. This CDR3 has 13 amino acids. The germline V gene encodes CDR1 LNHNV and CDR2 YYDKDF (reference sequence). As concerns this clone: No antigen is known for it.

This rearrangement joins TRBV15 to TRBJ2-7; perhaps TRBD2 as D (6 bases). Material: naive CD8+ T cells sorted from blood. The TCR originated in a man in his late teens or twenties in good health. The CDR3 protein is CATSLSSAYEQYF. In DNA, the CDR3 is TGTGCCACCAGCCTATCTAGCGCCTACGAGCAGTACTTC.